The present T cell receptor (beta chain) was sequenced within a study of identical twins. The CDR3 contains 11 residues. V was shortened by 1 base and J by 8 bases, with 5 bases between the two germline ends. Germline loops: CDR1 SEHNR, CDR2 FQNEAQ (reference sequence). Through template switching, a universal primer site was introduced, and the cDNA contained unique molecular identifiers. From the 5' RACE reads, TCRdb called clonotypes with MiXCR, one entry per CDR3 protein. The table has some 250,000 distinct CDR3 sequences, 5.5% to 7.5% seen once. There are many counts of this clonotype. The target antigen is unknown. Regarding the study as a whole: The abundant beta clonotypes from cord blood had fewer insertions, and memory repertoires had none of this.

The same data also contributed to another study, on T cells expressing NK-cell markers.

V usage is TRBV7-9 and J usage is TRBJ1-2; D remains ambiguous. Sequencing input: CD8+ T cells sorted from blood. The receptor was derived from a woman younger than 35 in good health. The chain's CDR3 is CASSLGQGYTF. Written as DNA, the CDR3 is TGTGCCAGCAGCTTAGGTCAAGGCTACACCTTC.